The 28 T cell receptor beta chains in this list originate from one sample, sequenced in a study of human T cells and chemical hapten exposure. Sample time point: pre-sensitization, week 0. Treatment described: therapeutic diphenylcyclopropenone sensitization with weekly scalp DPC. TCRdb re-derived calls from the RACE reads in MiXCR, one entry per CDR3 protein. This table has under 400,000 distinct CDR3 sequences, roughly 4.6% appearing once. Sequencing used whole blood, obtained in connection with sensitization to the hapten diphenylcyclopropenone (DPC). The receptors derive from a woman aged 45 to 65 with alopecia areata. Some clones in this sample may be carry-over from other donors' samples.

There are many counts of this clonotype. Here the CDR3 reads CASSLLAGGSNEQFF. The CDR3 DNA sequence: TGTGCCAGCAGCTTACTAGCGGGGGGCTCCAATGAGCAGTTCTTC. The rearrangement uses TRBV7-2 and TRBJ2-1; TRBD2 agrees at 11 bases. The germline V gene encodes CDR1 SGHTA and CDR2 FQGNSA. V lost 2 bases and J lost 6; bases outside the gene matches: 3. The CDR3 extends over 15 amino acids.

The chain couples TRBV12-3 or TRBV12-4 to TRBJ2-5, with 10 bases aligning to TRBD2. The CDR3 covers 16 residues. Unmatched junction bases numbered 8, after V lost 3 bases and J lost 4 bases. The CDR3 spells CASSLVLAGVIETQYF. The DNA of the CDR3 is TGTGCCAGCAGTTTGGTCCTAGCGGGAGTAATAGAGACCCAGTACTTC.

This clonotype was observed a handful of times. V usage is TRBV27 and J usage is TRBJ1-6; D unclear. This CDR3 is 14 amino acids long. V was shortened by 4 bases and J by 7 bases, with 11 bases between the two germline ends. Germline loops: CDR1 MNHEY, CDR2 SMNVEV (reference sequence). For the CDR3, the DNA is TGTGCCAGCAGTTGGGGTAATTGGAATTCACCCCTCCACTTT. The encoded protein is CASSWGNWNSPLHF.

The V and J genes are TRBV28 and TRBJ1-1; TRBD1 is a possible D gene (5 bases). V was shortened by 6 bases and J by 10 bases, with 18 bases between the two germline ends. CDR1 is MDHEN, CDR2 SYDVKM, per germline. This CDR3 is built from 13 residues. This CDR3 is CASRSGTFNGAFF. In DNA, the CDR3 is TGTGCCAGCAGAAGCGGGACCTTTAATGGAGCTTTCTTT.

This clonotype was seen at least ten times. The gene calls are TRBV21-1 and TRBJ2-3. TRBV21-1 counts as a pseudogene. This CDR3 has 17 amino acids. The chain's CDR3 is CASSKEEVTPMEDTQYF. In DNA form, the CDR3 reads TGTGCCAGCAGCAAAGAAGAAGTGACCCCAATGGAAGATACGCAGTATTTT.

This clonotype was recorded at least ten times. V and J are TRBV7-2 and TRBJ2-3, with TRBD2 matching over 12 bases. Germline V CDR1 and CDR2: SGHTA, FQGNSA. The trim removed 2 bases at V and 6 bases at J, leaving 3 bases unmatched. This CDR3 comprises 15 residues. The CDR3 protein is CASSLTSGRIDTQYF. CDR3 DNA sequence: TGTGCCAGCAGCTTAACTAGCGGGAGGATCGATACGCAGTATTTT.

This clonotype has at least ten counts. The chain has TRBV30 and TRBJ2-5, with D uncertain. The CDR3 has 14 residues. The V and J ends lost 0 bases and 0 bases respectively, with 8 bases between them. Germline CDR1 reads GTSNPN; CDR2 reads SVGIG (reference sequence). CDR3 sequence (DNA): TGTGCCTGGAGTGTACCCGGAGACCAAGAGACCCAGTACTTC. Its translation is CAWSVPGDQETQYF.

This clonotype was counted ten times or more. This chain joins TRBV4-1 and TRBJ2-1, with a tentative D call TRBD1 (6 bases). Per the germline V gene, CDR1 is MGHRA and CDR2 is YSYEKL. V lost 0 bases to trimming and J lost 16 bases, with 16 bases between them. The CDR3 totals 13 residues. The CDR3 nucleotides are TGCGCCAGCAGCCAAGATCTTGGCAGGGGACGATTCTTC. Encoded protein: CASSQDLGRGRFF.

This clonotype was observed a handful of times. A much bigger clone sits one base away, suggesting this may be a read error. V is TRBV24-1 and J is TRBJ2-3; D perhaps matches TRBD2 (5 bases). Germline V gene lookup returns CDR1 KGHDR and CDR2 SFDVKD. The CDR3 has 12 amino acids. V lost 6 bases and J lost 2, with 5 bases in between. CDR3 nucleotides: TGTGCCACCAGTCGGGACACAGATACGCAGTATTTT. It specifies CATSRDTDTQYF.

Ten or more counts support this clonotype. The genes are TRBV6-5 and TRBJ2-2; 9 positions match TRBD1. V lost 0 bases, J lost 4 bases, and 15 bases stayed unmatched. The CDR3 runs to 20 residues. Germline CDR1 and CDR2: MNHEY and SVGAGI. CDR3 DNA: TGTGCCAGCAGTTACTCATCGGGACCGGGACAGGGAATCGGCACCGGGGAGCTGTTTTTT. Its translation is CASSYSSGPGQGIGTGELFF.

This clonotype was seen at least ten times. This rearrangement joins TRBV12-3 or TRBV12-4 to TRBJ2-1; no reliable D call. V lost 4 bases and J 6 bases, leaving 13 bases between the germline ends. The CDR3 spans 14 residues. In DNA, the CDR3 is TGTGCCAGCAGTTCGGATCAACTACCCAATGAGCAGTTCTTC. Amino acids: CASSSDQLPNEQFF.

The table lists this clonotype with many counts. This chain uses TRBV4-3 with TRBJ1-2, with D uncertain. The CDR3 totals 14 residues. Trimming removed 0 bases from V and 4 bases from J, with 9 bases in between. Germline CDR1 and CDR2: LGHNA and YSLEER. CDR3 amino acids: CASSQDLRSYGYTF. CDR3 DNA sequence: TGCGCCAGCAGCCAAGATCTCCGCAGCTATGGCTACACCTTC.

CDR3 bases: TGTGCCATCAGTGAGGACCCCCTGGGTGAGCAGTTCTTC. It specifies CAISEDPLGEQFF. The chain combines TRBV10-3 with TRBJ2-1, with unresolved D. The CDR3 is 13 amino acids. Trimming left V 2 bases short and J 9 bases short, with 11 bases between. The germline CDR1 and CDR2 sequences are ENHRY and SYGVKD.

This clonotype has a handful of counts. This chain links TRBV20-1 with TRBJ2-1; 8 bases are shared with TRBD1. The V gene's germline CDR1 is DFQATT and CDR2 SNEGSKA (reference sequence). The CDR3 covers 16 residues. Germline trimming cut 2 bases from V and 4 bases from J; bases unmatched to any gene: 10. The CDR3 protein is CSARHQTGVGYNEQFF. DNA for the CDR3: TGCAGTGCTAGACACCAGACAGGGGTGGGATACAATGAGCAGTTCTTC.

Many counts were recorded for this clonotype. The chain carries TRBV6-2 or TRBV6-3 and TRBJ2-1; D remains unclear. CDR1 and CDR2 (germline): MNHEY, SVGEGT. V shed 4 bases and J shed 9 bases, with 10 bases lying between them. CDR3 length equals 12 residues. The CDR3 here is CASSWWEGEQFF. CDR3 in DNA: TGTGCCAGCAGTTGGTGGGAAGGTGAGCAGTTCTTC.

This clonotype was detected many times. In nucleotides, the CDR3 is TGTGCCAGCGGTAACCTAGCGGGCACAGATACGCAGTATTTT. Protein product: CASGNLAGTDTQYF. V usage is TRBV3-1 and J usage is TRBJ2-3, with 7 bases fitting TRBD2. Germline V gives CDR1 LGHDT, CDR2 YNNKEL (reference sequence). CDR3 length equals 14 residues. V trimming: 8 bases; J trimming: 1 base; junction bases outside the gene matches: 6.

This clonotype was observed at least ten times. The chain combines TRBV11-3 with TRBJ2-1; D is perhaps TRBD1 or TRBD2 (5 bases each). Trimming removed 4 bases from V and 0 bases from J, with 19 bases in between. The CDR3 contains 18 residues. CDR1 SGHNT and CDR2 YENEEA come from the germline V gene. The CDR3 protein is CASSSRFGDASSYNEQFF. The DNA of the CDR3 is TGTGCCAGCAGCTCCCGCTTCGGGGACGCCAGCTCCTACAATGAGCAGTTCTTC.

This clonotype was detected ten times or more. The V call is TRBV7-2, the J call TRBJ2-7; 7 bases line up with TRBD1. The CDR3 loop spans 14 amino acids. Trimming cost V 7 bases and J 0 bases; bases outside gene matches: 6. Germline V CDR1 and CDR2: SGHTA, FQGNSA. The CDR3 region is CASKKTGASYEQYF. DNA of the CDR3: TGTGCCAGCAAAAAAACAGGGGCCTCCTACGAGCAGTACTTC.

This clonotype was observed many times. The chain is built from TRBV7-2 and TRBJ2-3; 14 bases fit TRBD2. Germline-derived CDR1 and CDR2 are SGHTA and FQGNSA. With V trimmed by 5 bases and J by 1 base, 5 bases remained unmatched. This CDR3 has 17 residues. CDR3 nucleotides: TGTGCCAGCAGCACTGGGACTAGCGGGGGTGGCACAGATACGCAGTATTTT. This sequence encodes CASSTGTSGGGTDTQYF.

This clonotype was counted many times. The CDR3 loop is CASTWTSGGGNNEQFF. CDR3 DNA: TGCGCCAGCACCTGGACTAGCGGGGGGGGTAACAATGAGCAGTTCTTC. The V call is TRBV4-1, the J call TRBJ2-1, with TRBD2 matching 15 bases. The CDR3 contains 16 residues. The germline V gene encodes CDR1 MGHRA and CDR2 YSYEKL. V lost 7 bases, J lost 5 bases, and 6 bases stayed unmatched.

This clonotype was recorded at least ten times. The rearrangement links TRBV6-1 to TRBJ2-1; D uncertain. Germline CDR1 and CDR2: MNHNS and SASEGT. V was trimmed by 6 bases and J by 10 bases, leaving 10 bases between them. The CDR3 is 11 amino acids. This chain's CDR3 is CASRLGPEQFF. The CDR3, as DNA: TGTGCCAGCAGGCTGGGTCCAGAGCAGTTCTTC.

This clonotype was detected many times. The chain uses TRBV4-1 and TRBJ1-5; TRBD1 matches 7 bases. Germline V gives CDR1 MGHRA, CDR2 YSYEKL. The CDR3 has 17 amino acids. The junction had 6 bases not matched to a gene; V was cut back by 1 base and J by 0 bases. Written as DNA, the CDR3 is TGCGCCAGCAGCCAAGGTCGACAGGGTTATAGCAATCAGCCCCAGCATTTT. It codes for CASSQGRQGYSNQPQHF.

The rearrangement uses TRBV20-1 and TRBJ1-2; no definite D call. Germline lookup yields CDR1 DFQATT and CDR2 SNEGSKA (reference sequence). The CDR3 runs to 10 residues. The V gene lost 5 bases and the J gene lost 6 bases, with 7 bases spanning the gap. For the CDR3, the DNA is TGCAGTGCTGAACAGAATGGCTACACCTTC. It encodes CSAEQNGYTF.

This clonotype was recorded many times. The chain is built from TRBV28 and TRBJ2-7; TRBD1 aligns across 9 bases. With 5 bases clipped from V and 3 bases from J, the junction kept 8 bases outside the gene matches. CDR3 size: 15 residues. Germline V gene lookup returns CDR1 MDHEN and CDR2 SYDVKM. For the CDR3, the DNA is TGTGCCAGCAGTCCCATAGGGACAGGGAGCTACGAGCAGTACTTC. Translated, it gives CASSPIGTGSYEQYF.

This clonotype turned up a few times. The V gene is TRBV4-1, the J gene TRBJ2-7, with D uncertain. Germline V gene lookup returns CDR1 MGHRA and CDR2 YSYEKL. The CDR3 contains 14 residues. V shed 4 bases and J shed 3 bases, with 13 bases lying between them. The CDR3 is CASSPGPVVYEQYF. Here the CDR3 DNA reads TGCGCCAGCAGCCCAGGCCCAGTGGTCTACGAGCAGTACTTC.

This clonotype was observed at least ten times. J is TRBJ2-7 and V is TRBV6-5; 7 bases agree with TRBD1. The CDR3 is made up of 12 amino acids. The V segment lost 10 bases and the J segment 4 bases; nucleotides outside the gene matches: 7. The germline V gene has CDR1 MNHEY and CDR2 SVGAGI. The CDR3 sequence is CATGPGQYEQYF. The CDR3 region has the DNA TGTGCCACCGGGCCGGGACAGTACGAGCAGTACTTC.

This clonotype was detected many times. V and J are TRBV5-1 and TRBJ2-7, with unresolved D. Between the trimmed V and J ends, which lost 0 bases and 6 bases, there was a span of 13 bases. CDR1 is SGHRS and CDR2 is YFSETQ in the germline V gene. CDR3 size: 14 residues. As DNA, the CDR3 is TGCGCCAGCAGCTTGGAAGATATGGGGTTCGAGCAGTACTTC. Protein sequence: CASSLEDMGFEQYF.

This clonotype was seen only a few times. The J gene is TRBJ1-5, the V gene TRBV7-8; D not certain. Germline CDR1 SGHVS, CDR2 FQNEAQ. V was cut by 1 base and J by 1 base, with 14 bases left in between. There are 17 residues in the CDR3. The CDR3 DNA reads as TGTGCCAGCAGCTTAGGAGGTTGGGGAGAAAGCAATCAGCCCCAGCATTTT. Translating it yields CASSLGGWGESNQPQHF. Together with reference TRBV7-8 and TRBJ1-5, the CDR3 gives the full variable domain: GAGVSQSPRYKVAKRGQDVALRCDPISGHVSLFWYQQALGQGPEFLTYFQNEAQLDKSGLPSDRFFAERPEGSVSTLKIQRTQQEDSAVYLCASSLGGWGESNQPQHFGDGTRLSIL.